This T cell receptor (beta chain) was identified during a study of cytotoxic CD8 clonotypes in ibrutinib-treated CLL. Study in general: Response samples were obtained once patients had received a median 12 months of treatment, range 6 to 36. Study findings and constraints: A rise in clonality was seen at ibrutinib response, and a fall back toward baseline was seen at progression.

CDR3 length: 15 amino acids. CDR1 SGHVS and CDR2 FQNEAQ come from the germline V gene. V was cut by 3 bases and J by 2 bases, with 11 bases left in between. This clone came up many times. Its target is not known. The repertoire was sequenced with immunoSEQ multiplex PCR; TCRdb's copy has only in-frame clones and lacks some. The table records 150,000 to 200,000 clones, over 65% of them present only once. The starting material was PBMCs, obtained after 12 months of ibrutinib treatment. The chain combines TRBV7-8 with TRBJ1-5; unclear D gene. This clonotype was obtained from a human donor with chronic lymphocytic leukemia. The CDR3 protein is CASSFREYGNQPQHF. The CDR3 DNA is TGTGCCAGCAGCTTCCGGGAGTACGGCAATCAGCCCCAGCATTTT.